These 20 T cell receptor beta chains share one sample of origin, sequenced in a study of blood T cell repertoires in COVID-19. Data came from immunoSEQ multiplex PCR; TCRdb stores just in-frame clones and leaves some out. The sample has around 62,000 clones, approximately 93% seen once; the top ten hold approximately 2.6%. The material sequenced was peripheral blood. These receptors all come from a man between 65 and 85 years old with active COVID-19.

The chain recombines TRBV19 with TRBJ1-5, with D possibly being TRBD1 (6 bases). V was shortened by 7 bases and J by 5 bases, with 15 bases between the two germline ends. Germline-derived CDR1 and CDR2 are LNHDA and SQIVND (reference sequence). The CDR3 length is 14 residues. The CDR3, as DNA: TGTGCCAGTACCAGAGGACAGCTACATCAGCCCCAGCATTTT. It translates to CASTRGQLHQPQHF.

This clone has just a few counts. The chain uses TRBV9 and TRBJ2-2; a weak D match, TRBD2 (6 bases). CDR3 length equals 16 residues. CDR1 and CDR2 (germline): SGDLS, YYNGEE. Trimming left V 6 bases short and J 1 base short, with 16 bases between. The CDR3 loop reads CASTPWRELNTGELFF. The CDR3 DNA is TGTGCCAGCACCCCGTGGCGGGAACTGAACACCGGGGAGCTGTTTTTT.

This rearrangement joins TRBV4-1 to TRBJ2-5; 14 nucleotides line up with TRBD2. The CDR3 runs to 18 residues. J lost 4 bases, V lost 1 base, and 8 bases had no gene match. Germline CDR1 reads MGHRA; CDR2 reads YSYEKL. The CDR3, as DNA: TGCGCCAGCAGCCAAGTGTTGACTAGCGGGGGGGCGCGAGAGACCCAGTACTTC. Translating gives CASSQVLTSGGARETQYF.

The rearrangement links TRBV6-5 to TRBJ1-2; possibly TRBD1 for D (6 bases). V gave up 6 bases and J gave up 5 bases, with 13 bases separating them. This CDR3 comprises 13 residues. The germline CDR1 and CDR2 sequences are MNHEY and SVGAGI. The CDR3 spells CASSPAQGYGYTF. In nucleotides, the CDR3 is TGTGCCAGCAGCCCCGCACAGGGTTATGGCTACACCTTC.

This clone has a single count. The J gene is TRBJ2-2, the V gene TRBV14; 7 bases line up with TRBD1. This CDR3 comprises 14 residues. The ends lost 0 bases at V and 7 bases at J; junction bases unmatched: 2. CDR1 and CDR2 (germline): SGHDN, FVKESK. The CDR3 DNA reads as TGTGCCAGCAGCCAAGAGACAGGGATCGGGGAGCTGTTTTTT. This encodes CASSQETGIGELFF.

V is TRBV3-1 (or the pseudogene TRBV3-2) and J is TRBJ2-2; 9 bases map to TRBD2. The trim removed 3 bases at V and 4 bases at J, leaving 12 bases unmatched. Germline V gene sequence: CDR1 LGHDT, CDR2 YNNKEL (reference sequence). The CDR3 extends over 18 amino acids. In nucleotides, the CDR3 is TGTGCCAGCAGCCACAAGCGGAGCGGGGGGTCGGGCACCGGGGAGCTGTTTTTT. This sequence encodes CASSHKRSGGSGTGELFF.

The chain is built from TRBV15 and TRBJ2-7, with a tentative D call TRBD1 (5 bases). CDR1 and CDR2 (germline): LNHNV, YYDKDF (reference sequence). The CDR3 has 12 amino acids. V was shortened by 6 bases and J by 6 bases, with 12 bases between the two germline ends. Here the CDR3 reads CATSTTGLEQYV. The CDR3 DNA sequence: TGTGCCACCAGTACCACAGGTCTCGAGCAGTACGTC.

The V and J genes are TRBV3-1 (or the pseudogene TRBV3-2) and TRBJ1-2; D not certain. With 9 bases removed from V and 7 bases from J, the gap between germline ends came to 15 bases. The CDR3 spans 12 residues. Per the germline V gene, CDR1 is LGHDT and CDR2 is YNNKEL (reference sequence). CDR3 residues: CASRTDSGGYTF. CDR3 sequence (DNA): TGTGCCAGTAGAACAGATTCAGGTGGCTACACCTTC.

V and J are TRBV19 and TRBJ2-1; 9 positions agree with TRBD2. The CDR3 is 21 amino acids. Germline V gene data show CDR1 as LNHDA and CDR2 as SQIVND (reference sequence). The V segment lost 0 bases and the J segment 4 bases; nucleotides outside the gene matches: 19. The CDR3 nucleotides read TGTGCCAGTAGTATAGATCGGGCTAGCGGGGCGTTGATTAGGATTTACAATGAGCAGTTCTTC. It encodes CASSIDRASGALIRIYNEQFF.

The chain has TRBV9 and TRBJ1-6, with 11 bases that match TRBD1. J was trimmed by 9 bases and V by 4 bases; bases with no gene match: 9. This CDR3 is built from 16 residues. Looked up from germline, CDR1 is SGDLS and CDR2 is YYNGEE. CDR3 DNA: TGTGCCAGCAGCAGAGCCGGGACAGGGGGGAGTTCACCCCTCCACTTT. Protein: CASSRAGTGGSSPLHF. The variable domain in full, with the rest retrieved from reference TRBV9 and TRBJ1-6, is DSGVTQTPKHLITATGQRVTLRCSPRSGDLSVYWYQQSLDQGLQFLIQYYNGEERAKGNILERFSAQQFPDLHSELNLSSLELGDSALYFCASSRAGTGGSSPLHFGNGTRLTVT.

The CDR3 region has the DNA TGTGCCAGTAGTATCTCAGATACGCAGTATTTT. Translating it yields CASSISDTQYF. This sequence joins TRBV19 and TRBJ2-3; no firm D call. Trimming took 3 bases from V and 4 from J, leaving 2 bases between them. Germline CDR1 reads LNHDA; CDR2 reads SQIVND (reference sequence). This CDR3 spans 11 amino acids. The whole variable domain, filled in from reference TRBV19 and TRBJ2-3, reads DGGITQSPKYLFRKEGQNVTLSCEQNLNHDAMYWYRQDPGQGLRLIYYSQIVNDFQKGDIAEGYSVSREKKESFPLTVTSAQKNPTAFYLCASSISDTQYFGPGTRLTVL.

V and J are TRBV12-3 or TRBV12-4 and TRBJ2-7, with 8 bases identical to TRBD1. V lost 3 bases, J lost 4 bases, and 2 bases stayed unmatched. The CDR3 is made up of 13 amino acids. The CDR3 region has the DNA TGTGCCAGCAGTTTCGGACAGGGATACGAGCAGTACGTC. It is translated as CASSFGQGYEQYV.

J is TRBJ1-1 and V is TRBV27, with D possibly matching TRBD1 (6 bases). There are 16 residues in the CDR3. Between the trimmed V and J ends, which lost 2 bases and 1 base, there was a span of 14 bases. CDR1 and CDR2 (germline): MNHEY, SMNVEV (reference sequence). CDR3 sequence (DNA): TGTGCCAGCAGTTTAAGTAAGGGGGTGGGGAACACTGAAGCTTTCTTT. Translated, it gives CASSLSKGVGNTEAFF.

The V call is TRBV19, the J call TRBJ2-6; tentative D call: TRBD1 (6 bases). This CDR3 is built from 20 residues. In germline, CDR1 is LNHDA, CDR2 SQIVND (reference sequence). V was shortened by 3 bases and J by 0 bases, with 21 bases between the two germline ends. CDR3 DNA sequence: TGTGCCAGTAGTATGATACGGGACAAAAGTACTACCTCTGGGGCCAACGTCCTGACTTTC. Translating gives CASSMIRDKSTTSGANVLTF.

This clone was seen once. The chain links TRBV5-1 to TRBJ2-3; weak D call: TRBD2 (6 bases). The ends were cut back, 0 bases at V and 0 bases at J, with 11 bases in the middle. The CDR3 length is 16 residues. Germline CDR1 and CDR2: SGHRS and YFSETQ. CDR3 amino acids: CASSLAGSVSTDTQYF. DNA of the CDR3: TGCGCCAGCAGCTTGGCCGGGAGCGTTAGCACAGATACGCAGTATTTT.

This clone is a singleton in its sample. The V call is TRBV5-4, the J call TRBJ2-3; D is perhaps TRBD1 (5 bases). CDR3 length equals 16 residues. The V and J ends lost 4 bases and 2 bases respectively, with 17 bases between them. The germline CDR1 and CDR2 sequences are SGHNT and YYREEE (reference sequence). CDR3 amino acids: CASSGPDKSNTDTQYF. The CDR3 DNA is TGTGCCAGCAGCGGACCGGACAAGTCGAACACAGATACGCAGTATTTT.

This chain connects TRBV5-4 to TRBJ2-7; D uncertain. Germline CDR1 and CDR2: SGHNT and YYREEE (reference sequence). V was clipped by 0 bases and J by 3 bases, with 13 bases between them. CDR3 length: 15 amino acids. The CDR3 loop is CASSLGGQEIYEQYV. In nucleotides, the CDR3 is TGTGCCAGCAGCTTGGGTGGGCAGGAAATCTACGAGCAGTACGTC.

This CDR3 reads CASSLGRARDSGQYF. In nucleotides, the CDR3 is TGCGCCAGCAGTCTGGGCAGGGCCCGCGACTCTGGGCAGTACTTC. The J gene is TRBJ2-7, the V gene TRBV23-1; D perhaps matches TRBD1 (5 bases). TRBV23-1 is classed as an ORF, of uncertain function. V shed 4 bases and J shed 9 bases, with 22 bases lying between them. The CDR3 loop spans 15 amino acids.

V gene TRBV28 combines with J gene TRBJ1-5; no definite D call. This CDR3 has 16 residues. Germline lookup yields CDR1 MDHEN and CDR2 SYDVKM. V was clipped by 5 bases and J by 2 bases, with 16 bases between them. The DNA for the CDR3 is TGTGCCAGCAGTCCCCTTGGGAGGGCCGGCAATCAGCCCCAGCATTTT. Its translation is CASSPLGRAGNQPQHF.

This clone was detected ten times or more. The chain is built from TRBV4-1 and TRBJ2-7, with D tentatively TRBD1 (5 bases). Germline values: CDR1 MGHRA, CDR2 YSYEKL. CDR3 length: 13 residues. The V end was cut by 2 bases, the J end by 7 bases, with 12 bases between. Written as DNA, the CDR3 is TGCGCCAGCAGCCAAAGACAGTCTCAGGAGCAGTACTTC. It is translated as CASSQRQSQEQYF.